This T cell receptor (beta chain) emerged from a study of T cells of healthy individuals. In this sample, this clonotype turned up a few times. Germline CDR1 is LNHNV and CDR2 is YYDKDF (reference sequence). The length of the CDR3 is 16 residues. The ends were cut back, 0 bases at V and 0 bases at J, with 12 bases in the middle. TCRdb fed the 5' RACE reads into MiXCR, producing one record per CDR3 protein. The sample has around 83,000 distinct CDR3 sequences, roughly 5.1% seen once. The receptor was isolated from a female donor in good health. The chain uses TRBV15 and TRBJ2-7; D might be TRBD2 (6 bases). The CDR3 protein is CATSRDISGRSYEQYF. Written as DNA, the CDR3 is TGTGCCACCAGCAGAGATATTAGCGGCCGCTCCTACGAGCAGTACTTC.